The sequence of this T cell receptor beta chain was determined in a study of cytomegalovirus exposure and HLA in healthy donors. Broader study findings: The study put 150 or so TCR beta chains on its list as cytomegalovirus-associated.

Method: immunoSEQ multiplex PCR; TCRdb's copy keeps in-frame clones and lacks some. The table has about 98,000 clones, roughly 87% seen once. CDR1 is LGHNA and CDR2 is YNFKEQ in the germline V gene. The CDR3 extends over 16 amino acids. The V segment lost 0 bases and the J segment 10 bases; nucleotides outside the gene matches: 11. In regard to this clone: The antigen is unknown.

Sequenced sample: PBMCs. This clonotype originated in a man aged 18 to 30 in good health and CMV-seropositive. V and J are TRBV4-2 and TRBJ1-2, with 10 bases that match TRBD1. The CDR3 reads CASSQDLTGGWAVYTF. In DNA form, the CDR3 reads TGTGCCAGCAGCCAAGATCTGACAGGGGGCTGGGCTGTCTACACCTTC.